Shown below are 14 T cell receptor beta chains from a single sample sequenced in a study of CXCR3-negative and CXCR3-positive naive CD8 T cells. The TRB libraries of cDNA were built by UMI-labeled 5' RACE. TCRdb reprocessed the 5' RACE reads, with one entry per CDR3 protein and no DNA. The sample table includes roughly 100,000 distinct CDR3 sequences. Study results and limitations: Naive cells that were CXCR3-positive had more hydrophobic TRB CDR3s (compared with CXCR3-negative naive cells).

These receptors' targets are unknown. The sample was naive CXCR3+ CD8+ T cells from blood. Indicated subset: CD45RO-CCR7+CD27+CD95- naive CD8+ T cells expressing CXCR3 (TNR3+). The origin of the receptors is a human donor in good health. Some clones in this sample may be carry-over from other donors' samples.

The chain joins TRBV5-1 to TRBJ2-7; lacking DNA, the TRBD2 call made by TCRdb goes unchecked. Germline V gene data show CDR1 as SGHRS and CDR2 as YFSETQ. This CDR3 region has 15 residues. The CDR3 sequence is CASSTPLAGSYEQYF.

The chain employs TRBV27 and TRBJ2-2; the D call of TRBD1 rests on TCRdb alone, since no DNA is present to check it. The CDR3 has 16 amino acids. Per germline, CDR1 MNHEY and CDR2 SMNVEV (reference sequence). The CDR3 here is CASSFLGQSNTGELFF.

V usage is TRBV7-9 and J usage is TRBJ2-7; TCRdb indicates TRBD1, and absent DNA this call remains unverified. Looked up from germline, CDR1 is SEHNR and CDR2 is FQNEAQ (reference sequence). This CDR3 is 14 amino acids long. The CDR3 here is CASSLSRGLNEQYF.

The chain is built from TRBV5-1 and TRBJ1-1; the TCRdb call, TRBD1, lacks DNA for checking. This CDR3 comprises 15 residues. Germline CDR1 SGHRS, CDR2 YFSETQ. CDR3 residues: CASSSGRGTNTEAFF.

The chain employs TRBV29-1 and TRBJ2-3; TCRdb selects TRBD1, and the lack of DNA leaves this call unchecked. The CDR3 spans 16 residues. Germline-derived CDR1 and CDR2 are SQVTM and ANQGSEA. The CDR3 sequence is CSVEDPLGGYTDTQYF.

The V call is TRBV28, the J call TRBJ2-7; TCRdb gives TRBD1 as the D gene, but with no DNA this cannot be confirmed. Germline CDR1 is MDHEN and CDR2 is SYDVKM. This CDR3 has 16 residues. The CDR3 loop is CASSFDRTPTSYEQYF.

This chain joins TRBV18 and TRBJ2-1; TCRdb selects TRBD1, and the lack of DNA leaves this call unchecked. Germline assignment: CDR1 KGHSH and CDR2 LQKENI. There are 14 residues in the CDR3. CDR3 loop: CASSSQGANNEQFF.

The chain couples TRBV6-2 or TRBV6-3 to TRBJ2-3; TCRdb selects TRBD1, and the lack of DNA leaves this call unchecked. The CDR3 runs 16 residues. The germline V gene encodes CDR1 MNHEY and CDR2 SVGEGT. The CDR3 sequence is CASSYSTGMGRDTQYF.

The V call is TRBV19, the J call TRBJ1-1; TCRdb proposes TRBD1, but this gene call is untestable without DNA. The CDR3 is 14 amino acids. CDR1 and CDR2 from the germline V gene are LNHDA and SQIVND (reference sequence). The CDR3 here is CASTLRDSHTEAFF.

The chain is built from TRBV27 and TRBJ1-2. There are 13 residues in the CDR3. Germline V gives CDR1 MNHEY, CDR2 SMNVEV (reference sequence). CDR3 sequence: CASRPMAEYGYTF.

This chain links TRBV4-1 with TRBJ2-2. The germline CDR1 and CDR2 sequences are MGHRA and YSYEKL. This CDR3 comprises 13 residues. Here the CDR3 reads CASSQDSPGELFF.

The genes are TRBV6-6 and TRBJ1-2; TCRdb lists TRBD1, though no DNA is available to test this call. The CDR3 has 11 residues. Germline V gene data show CDR1 as MNHNY and CDR2 as SVGAGI (reference sequence). CDR3 sequence: CASLQGYGYTF.

This sequence joins TRBV20-1 and TRBJ1-3; TCRdb's D gene call, TRBD1, goes unchecked for lack of DNA. Germline CDR1 and CDR2: DFQATT and SNEGSKA (reference sequence). The CDR3 has 14 residues. The CDR3 here is CSARGGESGNTIYF.

The chain links TRBV29-1 to TRBJ2-5; the D gene TCRdb calls, TRBD1, cannot be checked with no DNA. Germline V lookup: CDR1 SQVTM, CDR2 ANQGSEA. CDR3 size: 15 residues. The CDR3: CSVWDSPNYQETQYF.